A single sample gave rise to the 3 T cell receptor beta chains below, sequenced in a study of CD8+CD57+ T cells in acquired aplastic anemia. Investigators profiled TCR beta VDJ and CDR3 from genomic DNA template. In TCRdb, the reads were re-called with MiXCR into one record per CDR3 protein. This table holds some 290,000 distinct CDR3 sequences, 55% to 65% found once. The specimen was sorted CD4+, CD8+, or CD8+CD57+ T cells (not recorded which) from PBMCs. The receptors stem from a human donor with severe aplastic anemia or a healthy control (not recorded which).

This chain joins TRBV24-1 and TRBJ2-7; 13 nucleotides match TRBD2. The CDR3 loop spans 13 amino acids. Germline lookup yields CDR1 KGHDR and CDR2 SFDVKD. The junction had 5 bases not matched to a gene; V was cut back by 12 bases and J by 4 bases. The CDR3 region is CAPGTSGVYEQYF. CDR3 sequence (DNA): TGTGCCCCTGGGACTAGCGGGGTTTACGAGCAGTACTTC.

Concerning this clonotype: Germline is not matched at one junction end, which may reflect a read error. V and J are TRBV10-3 and TRBJ2-1; D could derive from TRBD1 or TRBD2 (6 bases each). The CDR3 sequence is 15 residues long. The germline gives CDR1 ENHRY, CDR2 SYGVKD. The CDR3 DNA reads as TGTACCATCAGTTTCGGGGGCGCGACCTACAATGAGCAGTTCTTC. Its protein is CTISFGGATYNEQFF.

The chain combines TRBV2 with TRBJ2-3; maybe TRBD2 (5 bases). Trimming removed 2 bases from V and 5 bases from J, with 14 bases in between. Per the germline V gene, CDR1 is SNHLY and CDR2 is FYNNEI. This CDR3 contains 15 residues. The CDR3 is CASSERGLRKDTQYF. The CDR3 coding sequence is TGTGCCAGCAGTGAACGAGGGCTTAGAAAAGATACGCAGTATTTT.